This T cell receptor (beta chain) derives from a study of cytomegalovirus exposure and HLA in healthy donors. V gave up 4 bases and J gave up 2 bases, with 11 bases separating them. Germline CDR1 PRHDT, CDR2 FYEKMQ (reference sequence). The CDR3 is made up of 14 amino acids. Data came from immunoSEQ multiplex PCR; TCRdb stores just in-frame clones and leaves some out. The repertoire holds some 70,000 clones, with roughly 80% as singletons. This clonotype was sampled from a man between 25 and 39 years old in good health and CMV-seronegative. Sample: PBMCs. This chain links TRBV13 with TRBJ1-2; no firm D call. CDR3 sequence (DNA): TGTGCCAGCAGCTCGATGAGGGCCAACTATGGCTACACCTTC. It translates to CASSSMRANYGYTF.